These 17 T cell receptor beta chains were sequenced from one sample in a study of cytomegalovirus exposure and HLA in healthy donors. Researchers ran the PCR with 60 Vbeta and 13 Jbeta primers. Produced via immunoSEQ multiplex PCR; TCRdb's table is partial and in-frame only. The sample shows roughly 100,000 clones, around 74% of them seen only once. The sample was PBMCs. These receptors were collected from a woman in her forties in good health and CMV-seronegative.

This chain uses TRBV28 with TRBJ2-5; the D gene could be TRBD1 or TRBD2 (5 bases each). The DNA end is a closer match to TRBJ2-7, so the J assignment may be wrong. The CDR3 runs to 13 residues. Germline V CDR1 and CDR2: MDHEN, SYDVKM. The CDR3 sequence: CASSYGTDYEQYF. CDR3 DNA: TGTGCCAGCAGTTACGGGACGGACTACGAGCAGTACTTC.

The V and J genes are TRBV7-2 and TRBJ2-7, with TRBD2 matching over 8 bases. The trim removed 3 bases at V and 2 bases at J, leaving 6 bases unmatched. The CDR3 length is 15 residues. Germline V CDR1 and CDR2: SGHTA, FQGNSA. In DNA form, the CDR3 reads TGTGCCAGCAGCTTCGGTAGCGGGGCTCCCTACGAGCAGTACTTC. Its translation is CASSFGSGAPYEQYF. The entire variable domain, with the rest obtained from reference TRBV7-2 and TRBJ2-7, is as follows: GAGVSQSPSNKVTEKGKDVELRCDPISGHTALYWYRQSLGQGLEFLIYFQGNSAPDKSGLPSDRFSAERTGGSVSTLTIQRTQQEDSAVYLCASSFGSGAPYEQYFGPGTRLTVT.

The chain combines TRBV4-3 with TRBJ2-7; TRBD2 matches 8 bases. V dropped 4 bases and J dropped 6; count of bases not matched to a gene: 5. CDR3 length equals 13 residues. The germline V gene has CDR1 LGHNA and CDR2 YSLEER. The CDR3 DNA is TGCGCCAGCAGCCGCGGACTAGCCCTCGAGCAGTACTTC. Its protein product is CASSRGLALEQYF.

The chain's CDR3 is CAWSCSEYNSPLHF. The DNA of the CDR3 is TGTGCCTGGAGTTGCTCCGAGTATAATTCACCCCTCCACTTT. The genes are TRBV30 and TRBJ1-6; D ambiguous. The CDR3 sequence is 14 residues long. Germline CDR1 reads GTSNPN; CDR2 reads SVGIG (reference sequence). Trimming removed 2 bases from V and 4 bases from J, with 9 bases in between.

CDR3 nucleotide sequence: TGTGCCAGCAGCACATTAGCGGGCCAAGAGACCCAGTACTTC. Translation: CASSTLAGQETQYF. V usage is TRBV14 and J usage is TRBJ2-5; 7 bases align to TRBD2. CDR1 and CDR2 from the germline V gene are SGHDN and FVKESK. CDR3 length: 14 amino acids. Trimming at V came to 5 bases and at J to 1 base, leaving 4 bases not matched to a gene. The full variable domain, in which reference TRBV14 and TRBJ2-5 provide the parts outside the CDR3, is EAGVTQFPSHSVIEKGQTVTLRCDPISGHDNLYWYRRVMGKEIKFLLHFVKESKQDESGMPNNRFLAERTGGTYSTLKVQPAELEDSGVYFCASSTLAGQETQYFGPGTRLLVL.

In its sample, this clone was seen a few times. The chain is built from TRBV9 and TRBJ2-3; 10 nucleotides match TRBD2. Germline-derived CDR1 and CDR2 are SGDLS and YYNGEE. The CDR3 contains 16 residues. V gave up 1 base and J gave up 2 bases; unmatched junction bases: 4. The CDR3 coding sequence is TGTGCCAGCAGCGTACAAGCGGGGGGGTCCACAGATACGCAGTATTTT. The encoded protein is CASSVQAGGSTDTQYF.

CDR3 loop: CASSPRDSEAFF. Here the CDR3 DNA reads TGTGCCAGCAGCCCTCGGGACAGTGAAGCTTTCTTT. The chain has TRBV9 and TRBJ1-1, with TRBD1 matching over 7 bases. CDR3 length: 12 amino acids. Germline-derived CDR1 and CDR2 are SGDLS and YYNGEE. Losses at the gene ends were 4 bases for V and 7 bases for J; bases not matched to a gene: 4. The variable domain in full, completed from reference TRBV9 and TRBJ1-1, reads DSGVTQTPKHLITATGQRVTLRCSPRSGDLSVYWYQQSLDQGLQFLIQYYNGEERAKGNILERFSAQQFPDLHSELNLSSLELGDSALYFCASSPRDSEAFFGQGTRLTVV.

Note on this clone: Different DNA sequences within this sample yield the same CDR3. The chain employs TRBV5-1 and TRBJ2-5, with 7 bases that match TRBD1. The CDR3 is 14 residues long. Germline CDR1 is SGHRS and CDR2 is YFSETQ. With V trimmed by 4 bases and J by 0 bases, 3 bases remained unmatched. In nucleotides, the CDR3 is TGCGCCAGCAGCCCGGGACAGAACCAAGAGACCCAGTACTTC. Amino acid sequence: CASSPGQNQETQYF.

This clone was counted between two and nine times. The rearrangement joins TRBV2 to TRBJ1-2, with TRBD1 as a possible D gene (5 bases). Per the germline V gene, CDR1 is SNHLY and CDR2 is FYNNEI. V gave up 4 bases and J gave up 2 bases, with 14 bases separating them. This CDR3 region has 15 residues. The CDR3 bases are TGTGCCAGCAGTGTAAGAAGGGGCGCGAACTATGGCTACACCTTC. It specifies CASSVRRGANYGYTF.

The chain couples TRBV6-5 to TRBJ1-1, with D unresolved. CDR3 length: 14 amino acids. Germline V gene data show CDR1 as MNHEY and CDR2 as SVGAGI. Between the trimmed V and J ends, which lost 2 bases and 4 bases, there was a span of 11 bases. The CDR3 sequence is CASSYPGRGTEAFF. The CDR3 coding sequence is TGTGCCAGCAGTTACCCCGGGCGGGGCACTGAAGCTTTCTTT.

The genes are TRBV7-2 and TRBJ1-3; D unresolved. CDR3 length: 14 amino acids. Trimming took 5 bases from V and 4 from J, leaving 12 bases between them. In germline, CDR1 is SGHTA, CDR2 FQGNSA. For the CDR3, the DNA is TGTGCCAGCAGCCCGACCCTACAGGGAAACACCATATATTTT. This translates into CASSPTLQGNTIYF.

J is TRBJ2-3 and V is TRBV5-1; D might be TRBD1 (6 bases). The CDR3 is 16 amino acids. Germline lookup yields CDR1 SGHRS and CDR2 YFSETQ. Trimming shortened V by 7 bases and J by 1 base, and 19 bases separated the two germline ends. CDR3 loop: CASYIDRLQGTDTQYF. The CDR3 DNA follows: TGCGCCAGCTATATAGACAGGCTTCAGGGCACAGATACGCAGTATTTT. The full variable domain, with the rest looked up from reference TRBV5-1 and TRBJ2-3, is KAGVTQTPRYLIKTRGQQVTLSCSPISGHRSVSWYQQTPGQGLQFLFEYFSETQRNKGNFPGRFSGRQFSNSRSEMNVSTLELGDSALYLCASYIDRLQGTDTQYFGPGTRLTVL.

CDR3 sequence reads: CAISDGGGGGKLFF. In DNA form, the CDR3 reads TGTGCCATCAGTGACGGTGGGGGCGGGGGGAAACTGTTTTTT. The genes are TRBV10-3 and TRBJ1-4, with D tentatively TRBD1 (6 bases). Germline V lookup: CDR1 ENHRY, CDR2 SYGVKD. The CDR3 runs 14 residues. V shed 3 bases and J shed 11 bases, with 16 bases lying between them.

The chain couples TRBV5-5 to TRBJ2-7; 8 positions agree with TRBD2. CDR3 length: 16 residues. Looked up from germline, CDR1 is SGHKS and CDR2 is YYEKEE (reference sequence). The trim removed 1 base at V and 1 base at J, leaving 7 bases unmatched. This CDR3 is CASSLIGTRTSYEQYF. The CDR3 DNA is TGTGCCAGCAGCTTGATCGGGACTAGGACTTCCTACGAGCAGTACTTC.

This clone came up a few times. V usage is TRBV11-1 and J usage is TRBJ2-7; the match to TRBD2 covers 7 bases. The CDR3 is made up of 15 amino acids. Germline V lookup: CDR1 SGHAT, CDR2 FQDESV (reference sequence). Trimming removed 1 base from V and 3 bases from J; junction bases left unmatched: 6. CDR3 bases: TGTGCCAGCAGCTTAGGATCTAGCGGTAACTACGAGCAGTACTTC. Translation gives CASSLGSSGNYEQYF.

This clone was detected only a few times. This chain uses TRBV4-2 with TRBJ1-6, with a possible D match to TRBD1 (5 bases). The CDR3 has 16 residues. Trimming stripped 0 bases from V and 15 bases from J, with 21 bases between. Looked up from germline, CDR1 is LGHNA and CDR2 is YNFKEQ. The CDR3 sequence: CASSQETPAGPAGLHF. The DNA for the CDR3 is TGTGCCAGCAGCCAAGAGACCCCCGCGGGGCCAGCAGGCCTCCACTTT.

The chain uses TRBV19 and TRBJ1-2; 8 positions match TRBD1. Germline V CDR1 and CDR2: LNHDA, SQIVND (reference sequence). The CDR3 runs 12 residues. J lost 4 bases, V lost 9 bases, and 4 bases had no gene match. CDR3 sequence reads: CASHGTGYGYTF. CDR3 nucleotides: TGTGCCAGCCATGGGACAGGCTATGGCTACACCTTC. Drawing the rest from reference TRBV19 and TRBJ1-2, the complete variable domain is DGGITQSPKYLFRKEGQNVTLSCEQNLNHDAMYWYRQDPGQGLRLIYYSQIVNDFQKGDIAEGYSVSREKKESFPLTVTSAQKNPTAFYLCASHGTGYGYTFGSGTRLTVV.